This TCR beta chain was sequenced during a study of cytomegalovirus exposure and HLA in healthy donors. Germline V gives CDR1 SGHTA, CDR2 FQGNSA. Trimming pared 2 bases from V and 7 bases from J, leaving 9 bases between. The CDR3 sequence is 12 residues long. Amplification used 60 Vbeta primers and 13 Jbeta primers. Profiling relied on immunoSEQ multiplex PCR, and the TCRdb table lists in-frame clones only, not all of them. This sample has around 300,000 clones, with roughly 90% found just once. This TCR came from a woman younger than 30 in good health and CMV-seronegative. The chain has TRBV7-2 and TRBJ2-7; D might be TRBD2 (5 bases). Sequenced material: PBMCs. CDR3 in amino acids: CASSLTSGEQYF. CDR3 coding DNA: TGTGCCAGCAGCTTAACCTCGGGGGAGCAGTACTTC. Full variable domain (outside the CDR3, taken from reference TRBV7-2 and TRBJ2-7): GAGVSQSPSNKVTEKGKDVELRCDPISGHTALYWYRQSLGQGLEFLIYFQGNSAPDKSGLPSDRFSAERTGGSVSTLTIQRTQQEDSAVYLCASSLTSGEQYFGPGTRLTVT.